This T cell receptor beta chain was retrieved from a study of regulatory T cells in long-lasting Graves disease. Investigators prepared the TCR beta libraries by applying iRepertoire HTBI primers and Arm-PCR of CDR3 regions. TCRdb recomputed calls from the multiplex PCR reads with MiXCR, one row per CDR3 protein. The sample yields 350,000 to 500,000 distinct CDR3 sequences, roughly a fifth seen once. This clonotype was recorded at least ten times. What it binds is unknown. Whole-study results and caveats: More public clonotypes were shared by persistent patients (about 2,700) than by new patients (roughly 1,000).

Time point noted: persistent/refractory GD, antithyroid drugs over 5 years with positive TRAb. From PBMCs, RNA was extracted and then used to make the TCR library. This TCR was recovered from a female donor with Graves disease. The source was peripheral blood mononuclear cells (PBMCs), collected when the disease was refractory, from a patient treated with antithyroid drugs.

CDR3 sequence (DNA): TGTGCCAGCAGTGAATTTGGGGGGCTCCTTGGGGAGCAGTTCTTC. Translating it yields CASSEFGGLLGEQFF. J is TRBJ2-1 and V is TRBV2; either TRBD1 or TRBD2 may supply D (6 bases each). The length of the CDR3 is 15 residues. Trimming removed 2 bases at V and 10 bases at J, with 18 bases between. From germline, CDR1 is SNHLY and CDR2 FYNNEI.